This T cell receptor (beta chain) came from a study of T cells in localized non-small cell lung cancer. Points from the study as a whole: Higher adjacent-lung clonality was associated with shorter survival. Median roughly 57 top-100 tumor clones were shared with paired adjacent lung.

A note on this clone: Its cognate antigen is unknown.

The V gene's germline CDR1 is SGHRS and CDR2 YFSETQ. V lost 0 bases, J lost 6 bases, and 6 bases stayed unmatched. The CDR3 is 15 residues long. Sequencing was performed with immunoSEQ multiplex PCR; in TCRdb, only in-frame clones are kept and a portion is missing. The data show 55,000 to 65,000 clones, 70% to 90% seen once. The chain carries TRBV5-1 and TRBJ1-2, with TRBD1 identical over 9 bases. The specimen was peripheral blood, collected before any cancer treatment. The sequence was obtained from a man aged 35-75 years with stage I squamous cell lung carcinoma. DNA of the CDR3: TGCGCCAGCAGCTTGGCGGACAGGGGAGGGGATGGCTACACCTTC. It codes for CASSLADRGGDGYTF.